The T cell receptor (beta chain) under discussion was sequenced for a study of graft-versus-host responses after intestinal transplantation (TCRdb year 2021). General notes on the study: Recipients received multivisceral, liver-intestinal, or isolated intestinal transplants. Every recipient was given anti-thymocyte globulin induction, followed by around three years of maintenance tacrolimus and steroids. Bulk TCR-beta CDR3 sequencing was used to track graft-versus-host and host-versus-graft alloreactive T cell clones in the graft, circulation and bone marrow after intestinal transplantation. To identify alloreactive clones, pre-transplant mixed lymphocyte reaction products were sequenced and then compared with unstimulated pre-transplant donor and recipient T cells. Of the roughly 25 intestinal transplant recipients enrolled in the cohort, one of whom was a retransplant, a few patients without pretransplant specimens were excluded. A peak of at least 4% donor T cells among recipient peripheral blood mononuclear cells was the definition used for donor T cell macrochimerism. Rather than going through the commercial service, samples from three later patients were sequenced in-house on an Illumina MiSeq and processed with MiXCR.

Library prep was done by the immunoSEQ multiplex PCR assay. For most patients, genomic DNA was isolated using the Qiagen DNeasy Blood and Tissue Kit and was shipped frozen to Adaptive Biotechnologies for TCR sequencing. High-throughput TCR-beta CDR3 sequencing of genomic DNA from most patients was performed by Adaptive Biotechnologies. Per the authors' processing: Adaptive's ImmunoSEQ software was the source of the TCR sequencing data for 15 to 20 patients, while three other patients were processed with MiXCR and VDJtools. To correct CD4 versus CD8 sorting errors, sequences present in both subsets at a frequency ratio below 5:1 were removed. CDR3 nucleotide sequences shared by donor and recipient were removed because the origin of these sequences could not be assigned. At least 2-fold expansion over unstimulated cells and a minimum CFSE-low frequency of 0.002% (template counts) or 0.001% (read counts) were required for clones to be classified as alloreactive. Clones detected in sequenced pre-transplant spleen, lymph node, or MLR CFSE-low populations of the donor or recipient were defined as mappable. Cumulative frequency of alloreactive clones was calculated as a percentage of all sequences weighted by copy number. TCRdb holds this immuneACCESS table with in-frame rearrangements only. Some clones are missing; in checked studies, unresolved V genes explain under half, and the rest has no known cause. D and trimming were read from the DNA, whereas the V and J calls and clone size are those reported in that table. The sample yields tens of thousands of clones; roughly 91% were counted once. Around 0.5% of the sample rests with the top ten.

This specimen's time point label, per the study, means: cells obtained before transplantation from donor or recipient. CD3+CD4+ and CD3+CD8+ populations were FACS-sorted from unstimulated pre-transplant donor and recipient cells taken from spleen or lymph nodes. For this clone: Its antigen remains undetermined. Base qualities are not provided; no much larger clone lies one nucleotide away.

The paper as a whole reports these results and caveats: The relatively low number and heterogeneity of intestinal transplant patients limited the conclusions. Early after transplant, peak levels of circulating GvH clones were found to be associated with declines in HvG clones. GvH clones were detected in recipient bone marrow, and some appeared earlier in ileal mucosa or blood, consistent with an intestinal mucosal origin. High GvH to HvG T cell clonal ratios were observed in the allografts of patients with donor T cell macrochimerism.

Sequences were derived from unstimulated CD8+ T cells sorted from spleen or lymph node cells, sampled before intestinal transplant. This sequence was found in a human donor who received an intestinal transplant.

The nucleotide sequence is given as TGTGCCAGCAGCCAACCTTTGGTTACGGGGTTCAATGAGCAGTTCTTC. It translates as CASSQPLVTGFNEQFF. This receptor chain uses TRBV7-2 and TRBJ2-1; a tentative D call is TRBD2 (5 bases match). The CDR3, cysteine through phenylalanine, is 16 amino acids long. Of the read, only the CDR3 DNA is kept; its 48 bases are in frame from base 1. Via the germline V gene, CDR1 is SGHTA and CDR2 FQGNSA. Trimming costs V 5 bases and J 6 bases, and their ends lie 20 bases apart. With the portions outside the CDR3 filled from the reference TRBV7-2 and TRBJ2-1 genes, the complete variable region becomes GAGVSQSPSNKVTEKGKDVELRCDPISGHTALYWYRQSLGQGLEFLIYFQGNSAPDKSGLPSDRFSAERTGGSVSTLTIQRTQQEDSAVYLCASSQPLVTGFNEQFFGPGTRLTVL.